A selection of T cell receptor beta chains follows, all from one sample in a study of cytomegalovirus exposure and HLA in healthy donors. Produced via immunoSEQ multiplex PCR; TCRdb's table is partial and in-frame only. Seen here are roughly 200,000 clones, around nine tenths observed once, and the top ten hold less than 0.35%. Sequencing was carried out using PBMCs. All receptors derive from a woman in her twenties or thirties in good health and CMV-seronegative. CDR3s include the opening cysteine and the closing phenylalanine or tryptophan. Each record gives: CDR3 length, J gene, V gene, CDR3 protein.

>15|TRBJ2-7|TRBV2
CASSEAPVLSYEQYF
>19|TRBJ2-1|TRBV10-3
CAISEAGGGASSGYNEQFF
>13|TRBJ2-7|TRBV28
CASLPWRGMEQYF
>13|TRBJ2-5|TRBV12-5
CASGLGLQETQYF
>11|TRBJ1-2|TRBV19
CASRGNYGYTF
>13|TRBJ2-7|TRBV28
CASEGQHSYEQYF
>13|TRBJ2-7|TRBV25-1
CASSERGSYEQYF
>14|TRBJ2-2|TRBV9
CASSVVPDFGELFF
>15|TRBJ2-7|TRBV2
CASRKGSGGSYEQYF
>17|TRBJ2-1|TRBV12-5
CASGLVLPPASYNEQFF
>15|TRBJ2-1|TRBV6-4
CASSGAAGAGNEQFF
>16|TRBJ1-2|TRBV5-1
CASRTNPGSPAGGYTF
>19|TRBJ2-7|TRBV27
CASSFGGGLARGGSYEQYF